The 2 T cell receptor beta chains reported below all come from one sample, sequenced in a study of CD4+ T cells in melanoma. Clones were sequenced by immunoSEQ multiplex PCR, and TCRdb holds only the in-frame ones, with some missing. Of 4,500 to 6,000 clones listed, about 70% are singletons. Material: cells from a culture (not recorded whether cultured in vitro). All receptors derive from a human donor with melanoma.

This clone was seen a handful of times. The rearrangement uses TRBV15 and TRBJ2-2, with 8 bases aligning to TRBD1. With 2 bases clipped from V and 7 bases from J, the junction kept 3 bases outside the gene matches. The germline gives CDR1 LNHNV, CDR2 YYDKDF (reference sequence). This CDR3 is built from 14 residues. The CDR3: CATSRSQGDGELFF. The CDR3 nucleotides are TGTGCCACCAGCAGATCACAGGGGGACGGGGAGCTGTTTTTT.

The rearrangement uses TRBV28 and TRBJ1-2; TRBD1 matches at 7 bases. The germline gives CDR1 MDHEN, CDR2 SYDVKM. After removal of 8 bases from V and 7 bases from J, the junction contained 16 bases not matched to a gene. The CDR3 is made up of 15 amino acids. The CDR3 sequence: CASLPPGDRGRGYTF. The CDR3 region has the DNA TGTGCCAGCCTCCCTCCTGGGGACAGAGGTCGTGGCTACACCTTC.